This TCR beta chain was identified during a study of blood T cell repertoires in COVID-19. The CDR3 is 17 residues long. Germline-derived CDR1 and CDR2 are SGHVS and FNYEAQ. The V end was cut by 3 bases, the J end by 7 bases, with 22 bases between. Assay: immunoSEQ multiplex PCR; the TCRdb copy retains only in-frame clones and omits some. The sample shows around 250,000 clones, 80% to 90% of them seen only once. The sequence was collected from a man aged 25 to 40 with acute COVID-19. The genes are TRBV7-6 and TRBJ1-5, with TRBD1 as a possible D gene (6 bases). Sequencing was done on a sample of PBMCs or T cells enriched from blood (not recorded which). The CDR3 region has the DNA TGTGCCAGCAGCTTGGGATTGGGGGGGCGCGTAGTGCAGCCCCAGCATTTT. This encodes CASSLGLGGRVVQPQHF.